What follows are 12 T cell receptor beta chains derived from one specimen sequenced in a study of T-cell memory formation after mild COVID-19. Using its own MiXCR run on the 5' RACE reads, TCRdb lists one record per CDR3 protein. Here the sample spans 300,000 to 350,000 distinct CDR3 sequences, 13% being singletons. Sequencing used PBMCs or a T cell subset sorted from them (not recorded which). The receptors were sampled from a man younger than 35 who had mild COVID-19 (a few samples of this study predate the infection). Cell type and time point are not known.

The V call is TRBV6-2 or TRBV6-3, the J call TRBJ2-3; a possible D gene is TRBD2 (6 bases). This CDR3 is built from 12 residues. V dropped 6 bases and J dropped 6 bases, with 10 bases sitting between them. Germline V gives CDR1 MNHEY, CDR2 SVGEGT. This CDR3 is CASSQREDTQYF. In nucleotides, the CDR3 is TGTGCCAGCAGCCAACGGGAGGATACGCAGTATTTT.

CDR3 region: CSARGIDRVEAFF. The CDR3, as DNA: TGCAGTGCTAGAGGGATCGACAGGGTTGAAGCTTTCTTT. The chain has TRBV20-1 and TRBJ1-1; 7 bases are shared with TRBD1. Germline CDR1 reads DFQATT; CDR2 reads SNEGSKA (reference sequence). The J segment lost 7 bases and the V segment lost 1 base, leaving 6 bases of the junction unmatched. CDR3 length equals 13 residues.

This clonotype was found a few times. The chain uses TRBV29-1 and TRBJ2-3, with 9 bases that match TRBD2. The germline V gene has CDR1 SQVTM and CDR2 ANQGSEA. V lost 8 bases and J lost 1; bases outside the gene matches: 7. The CDR3 sequence is 14 residues long. The CDR3 region is CSFSSSGGTDTQYF. In DNA, the CDR3 is TGCAGCTTCTCATCTAGCGGGGGCACAGATACGCAGTATTTT.

This clonotype was detected ten times or more. The chain links TRBV5-1 to TRBJ1-2; 7 bases fit TRBD1. The CDR3 consists of 13 residues. CDR1 is SGHRS, CDR2 YFSETQ, per germline. V trimming: 7 bases; J trimming: 0 bases; junction bases outside the gene matches: 3. The CDR3 is CASRDSANYGYTF. CDR3 nucleotides: TGCGCCAGCCGGGACAGCGCTAACTATGGCTACACCTTC.

V is TRBV10-3 and J is TRBJ2-7, with 7 nucleotides matching TRBD1. Germline CDR1 ENHRY, CDR2 SYGVKD. The V segment lost 10 bases and the J segment 4 bases; nucleotides outside the gene matches: 13. CDR3 length equals 14 residues. The CDR3 DNA reads TGTGCCACTTACACAGGGGACATCTCGTACGAGCAGTACTTC. It codes for CATYTGDISYEQYF.

This clonotype was counted a few times. The V call is TRBV9, the J call TRBJ1-3; D is uncertain. This CDR3 has 15 amino acids. V was shortened by 0 bases and J by 4 bases, with 11 bases between the two germline ends. Germline loops: CDR1 SGDLS, CDR2 YYNGEE. The CDR3 bases are TGTGCCAGCAGCGTAGCGATGGGTTCGGGAAACACCATATATTTT. Its protein product is CASSVAMGSGNTIYF. Together with reference TRBV9 and TRBJ1-3, the CDR3 gives the full variable domain: DSGVTQTPKHLITATGQRVTLRCSPRSGDLSVYWYQQSLDQGLQFLIQYYNGEERAKGNILERFSAQQFPDLHSELNLSSLELGDSALYFCASSVAMGSGNTIYFGEGSWLTVV.

This clonotype was observed many times. The chain is built from TRBV5-5 and TRBJ2-1; the match to TRBD1 covers 7 bases. The V segment lost 1 base and the J segment 7 bases; nucleotides outside the gene matches: 5. The germline V gene has CDR1 SGHKS and CDR2 YYEKEE (reference sequence). The CDR3 spans 14 residues. This CDR3 reads CASSLRGPGNEQFF. The DNA of the CDR3 is TGTGCCAGCAGCTTGAGGGGGCCAGGGAATGAGCAGTTCTTC.

Only a few counts were recorded for this clonotype. The genes are TRBV7-2 and TRBJ2-7, with D possibly being TRBD1 (6 bases). V gave up 5 bases and J gave up 5 bases, with 19 bases separating them. There are 15 residues in the CDR3. The germline gives CDR1 SGHTA, CDR2 FQGNSA. Here the CDR3 DNA reads TGTGCCAGCAGCCCCGATAACGGCAGGGGACACGAGCAGTACTTC. Its protein is CASSPDNGRGHEQYF.

This clonotype was picked up a small number of times. The rearrangement joins TRBV4-3 to TRBJ2-3; 8 bases are a match to TRBD2. Germline trimming cut 8 bases from V and 5 bases from J; bases unmatched to any gene: 15. The CDR3 extends over 16 amino acids. Germline values: CDR1 LGHNA, CDR2 YSLEER. The CDR3 DNA sequence: TGCGCCAGCGGCTCAAGGGGTAGCGGGGTTCAAGATACGCAGTATTTT. It encodes CASGSRGSGVQDTQYF.

The table lists this clonotype with a few counts. This chain links TRBV15 with TRBJ1-1; perhaps TRBD1 as D (5 bases). The CDR3 loop spans 17 amino acids. Germline V lookup: CDR1 LNHNV, CDR2 YYDKDF (reference sequence). V was cut by 0 bases and J by 5 bases, with 19 bases left in between. This chain's CDR3 is CATSRDRVGDGGTEAFF. In nucleotides, the CDR3 is TGTGCCACCAGCAGAGATCGTGTGGGGGACGGGGGAACTGAAGCTTTCTTT.

There are a few counts of this clonotype. The chain joins TRBV5-6 to TRBJ2-3, with D perhaps matching TRBD1 or TRBD2 (6 bases each). The CDR3 spans 16 residues. V dropped 4 bases and J dropped 5 bases, with 20 bases sitting between them. CDR1 is SGHDT, CDR2 YYEEEE, per germline. DNA of the CDR3: TGTGCCAGCAGCCCCACGTATGGGGGGCGGGTAGATACGCAGTATTTT. Amino acid sequence: CASSPTYGGRVDTQYF.

J is TRBJ1-2 and V is TRBV4-1, with no clear D. CDR3 size: 14 residues. V gave up 4 bases and J gave up 2 bases, with 11 bases separating them. CDR1 MGHRA and CDR2 YSYEKL come from the germline V gene. CDR3 DNA: TGCGCCAGCAGCCGCCCGGGAGAAAACTATGGCTACACCTTC. Protein: CASSRPGENYGYTF.